The rows below give T cell receptor beta chains drawn from one sample of a study of T cells in Graves' hyperthyroidism and ophthalmopathy. Each CDR3 protein gets one entry after TCRdb re-called the multiplex PCR reads with MiXCR. The data contain 300,000 or so distinct CDR3 sequences, about 20% of them singletons. Sequenced: blood. The receptor set was obtained from a woman aged 45-59 years with Graves' hyperthyroidism. Both conserved end residues are part of each CDR3. D genes are given only for firm matches. Size is stated for part of the rows, as once, few or many counts, or as a class when the clone is expanded.

TRBV11-2	TRBJ2-7	many	NA	CASSLTAGGNYEQYF	TGTGCCAGCAGCCTAACAGCAGGGGGGAACTACGAGCAGTACTTC
TRBV18	TRBJ2-5	many	NA	CASSPQGMKTQYF	TGTGCCAGCTCACCACAGGGGATGAAGACCCAGTACTTC
TRBV20-1	TRBJ1-3	NA	NA	CSASGPAGNTIYF	TGCAGTGCTAGCGGCCCGGCTGGAAACACCATATATTTT
TRBV5-1	TRBJ1-6	NA	NA	CASSLVGATDYNSPLHF	TGCGCCAGCAGCTTGGTAGGGGCAACAGACTATAATTCACCCCTCCACTTT
TRBV5-1	TRBJ2-7	many	NA	CASSPGTDSYEQYF	TGCGCCAGCAGCCCCGGGACGGACTCCTACGAGCAGTACTTC
TRBV6-2/TRBV6-3	TRBJ2-2	few	NA	CASRTGTGELFF	TGTGCCAGCAGGACAGGAACCGGGGAGCTGTTTTTT
TRBV4-2	TRBJ1-5	NA	NA	CASSQWTASNQPQHF	TGTGCCAGCAGCCAATGGACAGCGAGCAATCAGCCCCAGCATTTT
TRBV27	TRBJ2-5	NA	TRBD2	CASSSILAGVETQYF	TGTGCCAGCAGTTCGATACTAGCGGGAGTAGAGACCCAGTACTTC
TRBV28	TRBJ1-1	many	NA	CASSGRIGAFF	TGTGCCAGCTCCGGACGCATCGGAGCTTTCTTT
TRBV3-1	TRBJ1-3	many	NA	CASSQDSVSGNTIYF	TGTGCCAGCAGCCAAGATTCAGTATCTGGAAACACCATATATTTT
TRBV13	TRBJ1-1	many	NA	CASSLGRPGIFTEAFF	TGTGCCAGCAGCTTAGGGCGCCCGGGAATCTTCACTGAAGCTTTCTTT
TRBV11-2	TRBJ2-3	many	NA	CASSWVGDTQYF	TGTGCCAGCAGCTGGGTGGGAGATACGCAGTATTTT
TRBV6-1	TRBJ1-2	few	TRBD1	CASNRQGNYGYTF	TGTGCCAGCAACCGACAGGGTAACTATGGCTACACCTTC
TRBV29-1	TRBJ2-1	many	TRBD2	CSVVSGSSYNEQFF	TGCAGCGTCGTCAGCGGGAGCTCCTACAATGAGCAGTTCTTC
TRBV6-1	TRBJ2-1	many	TRBD1	CASRGQDNEQFF	TGTGCCAGCAGAGGACAGGACAATGAGCAGTTCTTC